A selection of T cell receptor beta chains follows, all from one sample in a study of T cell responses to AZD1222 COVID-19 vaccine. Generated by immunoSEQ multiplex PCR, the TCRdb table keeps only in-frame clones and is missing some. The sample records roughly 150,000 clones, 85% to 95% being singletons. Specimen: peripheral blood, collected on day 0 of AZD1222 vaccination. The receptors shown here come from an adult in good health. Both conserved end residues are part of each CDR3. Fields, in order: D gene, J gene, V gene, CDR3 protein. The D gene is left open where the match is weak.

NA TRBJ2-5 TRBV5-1 CASSSAGQALVETQYF
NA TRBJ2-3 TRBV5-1 CASSWTGTTDTQYF
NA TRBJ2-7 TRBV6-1 CASSEVGGSSYEQYF
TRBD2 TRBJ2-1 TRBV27 CASSSGTSGRVNEQFF
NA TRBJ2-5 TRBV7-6 CASTLAPRGETQYF
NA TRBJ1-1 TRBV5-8 CASSLVGGGFREAFF
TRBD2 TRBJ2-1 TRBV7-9 CASSLATSGRGEQFF
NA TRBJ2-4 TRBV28 CASSLNPPSGVQNIQYF
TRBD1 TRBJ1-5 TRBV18 CASSPSRQGQQPQHF
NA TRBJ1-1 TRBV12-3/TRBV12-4 CASSFVLNTEAFF
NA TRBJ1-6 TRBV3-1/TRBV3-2 CASSQDVGDSPLHF
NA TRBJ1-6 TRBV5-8 CASSLPSTGWNSPLHF
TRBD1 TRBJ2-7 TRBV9 CASSTGQVAYEQYF
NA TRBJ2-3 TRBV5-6 CASSFEALVTDTQYF
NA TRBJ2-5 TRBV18 CASSPSTSGETQYF
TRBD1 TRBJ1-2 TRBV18 CASSPTGPYGYTF
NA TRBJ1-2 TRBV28 CASSLDYGYTF
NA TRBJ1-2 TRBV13 CASSLGGRGYTF
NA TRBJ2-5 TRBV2 CASSEPRDPTPQETQYF
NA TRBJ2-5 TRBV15 CATSTRTQETQYF
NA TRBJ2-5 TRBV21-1 CASSPHGVGRTQYF
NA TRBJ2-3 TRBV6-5 CASSPNRATDTQYF
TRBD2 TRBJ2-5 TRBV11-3 CASKAGGQETQYF
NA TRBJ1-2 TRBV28 CASSPQGSNYGYTF
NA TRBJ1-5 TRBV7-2 CASSLAFTGNQPQHF
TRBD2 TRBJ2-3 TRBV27 CASSLSGTTSTDTQYF
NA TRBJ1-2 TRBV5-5 CASSSIGGFDYGYTF
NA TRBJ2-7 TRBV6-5 CASSTPLLEQYF
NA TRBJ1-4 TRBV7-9 CASSLAPGSNEKLFF
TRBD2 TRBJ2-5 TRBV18 CASSPGTSGETQYF
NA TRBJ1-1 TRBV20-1 CSAPATGSPFF
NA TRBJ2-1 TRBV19 CASSRREINEQFF
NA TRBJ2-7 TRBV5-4 CASSLGISYEQYF
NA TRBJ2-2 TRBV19 CAGRTASNTGELFF
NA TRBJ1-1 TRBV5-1 CASSRGRDTEAFF
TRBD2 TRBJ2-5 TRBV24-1 CATSGGLAWETQYF
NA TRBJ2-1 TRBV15 CATSRDYLSNRFF
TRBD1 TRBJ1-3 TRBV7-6 CASSLLGPGQGLTIYF
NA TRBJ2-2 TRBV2 CASSPERTGELFF
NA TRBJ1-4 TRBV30 CAWKMGYHEKLFF
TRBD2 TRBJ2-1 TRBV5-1 CASSTGLAGGQLSYNEQFF
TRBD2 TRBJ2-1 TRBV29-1 CSAHRGGDEQFF
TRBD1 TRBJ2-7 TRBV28 CASRYPPGQGRTYEQYF
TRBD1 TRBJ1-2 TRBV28 CASSFQRGLGYTF
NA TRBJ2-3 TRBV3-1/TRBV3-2 CASSHSTLREQDTQYF
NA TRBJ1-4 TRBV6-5 CASSRYRGANEKLFF
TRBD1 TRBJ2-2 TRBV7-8 CASSQLIGQGNTGELFF
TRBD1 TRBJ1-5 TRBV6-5 CASSYDSQGARHF
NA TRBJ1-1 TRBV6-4 CAFGRDTPNTEAFF
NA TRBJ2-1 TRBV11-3 CASSVTQAKNEQFF
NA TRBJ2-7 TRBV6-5 CASKQGEANYEQYF
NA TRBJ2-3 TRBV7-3 CASRNGTRSTDTQYF
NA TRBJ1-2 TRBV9 CASSSPGLAGANYGYTF
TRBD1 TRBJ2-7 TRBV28 CASSFGDRVANRGTYEQYF
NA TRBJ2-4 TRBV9 CASSVGGLAKNIQYF
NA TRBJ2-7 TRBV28 CASETPSSYEQYF
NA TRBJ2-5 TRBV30 CAWSYWLGTQYF
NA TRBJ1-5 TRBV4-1 CASSPRVILSNQPQHF